These T cell receptor beta chains were read from a single sample in a study of control samples from healthy donors and cancer patients. The assay was immunoSEQ multiplex PCR, and TCRdb's table has in-frame clones only and misses some. The sample contains around 80,000 clones, 88% of which appear only once. The specimen sequenced was blood. Receptors were obtained from a woman aged 45-60 years in good health. The CDR3 runs from the conserved cysteine through the conserved F or W. Each record gives: J gene, clone size, D gene, V gene, CDR3 DNA, CDR3 protein. A D gene is named only where the DNA matches it firmly. Rows give clone size only sometimes, using once, few, many, or a class for an expanded clone.

J: TRBJ2-1; size: NA; D: NA; V: TRBV29-1; DNA: TGCAGCGTTGGAGGCAGCTACAATGAGCAGTTCTTC; CDR3: CSVGGSYNEQFF
J: TRBJ1-1; size: NA; D: TRBD1; V: TRBV19; DNA: TGTGCCAGACTCCCTACAGGGGTCACTGAAGCTTTCTTT; CDR3: CARLPTGVTEAFF
J: TRBJ2-1; size: NA; D: TRBD2; V: TRBV27; DNA: TGTGCCAGCCGCAACAGCGGACTAGCGGGGTACAATGAGCAGTTCTTC; CDR3: CASRNSGLAGYNEQFF
J: TRBJ2-7; size: NA; D: NA; V: TRBV4-1; DNA: TGCGCCAGCAGCCAAGGGGAGCGGAGCTCCTACGAGCAGTACTTC; CDR3: CASSQGERSSYEQYF
J: TRBJ2-3; size: NA; D: NA; V: TRBV11-3; DNA: TGTGCCAGCAGCCTTCTTAGTGGAGGGGTAGCAGATACGCAGTATTTT; CDR3: CASSLLSGGVADTQYF
J: TRBJ1-1; size: few; D: TRBD1; V: TRBV7-9; DNA: TGTGCCAGCAGCTGGGGACAGATGAACACTGAAGCTTTCTTT; CDR3: CASSWGQMNTEAFF
J: TRBJ1-2; size: NA; D: NA; V: TRBV19; DNA: TGTGCCAGTAGTTCACCTATGGGGGATAACTATGGCTACACCTTC; CDR3: CASSSPMGDNYGYTF
J: TRBJ2-3; size: NA; D: TRBD2; V: TRBV6-1; DNA: TGTGCCAGCAGTGACGGCCCCGGACTAGCGGGGGGAAATACGCAGTATTTT; CDR3: CASSDGPGLAGGNTQYF
J: TRBJ2-7; size: NA; D: NA; V: TRBV7-6; DNA: TGTGCCAGCAGCTTAGCTATGGACAGCTCCTACGAGCAGTACTTC; CDR3: CASSLAMDSSYEQYF
J: TRBJ2-2; size: NA; D: NA; V: TRBV11-3; DNA: TGTGCCAGCAGCCGACATGAAACCGGGGAGCTGTTTTTT; CDR3: CASSRHETGELFF
J: TRBJ1-5; size: NA; D: NA; V: TRBV6-6; DNA: TGTGCCAGCAGTTACTTTGGCGATAGCAATCAGCCCCAGCATTTT; CDR3: CASSYFGDSNQPQHF
J: TRBJ2-1; size: NA; D: TRBD2; V: TRBV7-2; DNA: TGTGCCAGCAGCTTGGTTAGCGGGGCCTACAATGAGCAGTTCTTC; CDR3: CASSLVSGAYNEQFF
J: TRBJ1-1; size: NA; D: NA; V: TRBV3-1/TRBV3-2; DNA: TGTGCCAGCAGCAAAACGGGGGGATGGGTTACTGAAGCTTTCTTT; CDR3: CASSKTGGWVTEAFF
J: TRBJ2-3; size: few; D: TRBD2; V: TRBV2; DNA: TGTGCCAGCCTACTAGCGGGGGGGCGCCCAGATACGCAGTATTTT; CDR3: CASLLAGGRPDTQYF
J: TRBJ1-2; size: NA; D: NA; V: TRBV12-3/TRBV12-4; DNA: TGTGCCAGCAGTTCCGACGGTTGGGGCTACACCTTC; CDR3: CASSSDGWGYTF
J: TRBJ1-3; size: NA; D: NA; V: TRBV9; DNA: TGTGCCAGCAGCCCCGCAGGGCAGGCGACTACTTCTGGAAACACCATATATTTT; CDR3: CASSPAGQATTSGNTIYF
J: TRBJ1-1; size: NA; D: TRBD1; V: TRBV2; DNA: TGTGCCAGCAGCGGAGACAGGGGCACTGAAGCTTTCTTT; CDR3: CASSGDRGTEAFF
J: TRBJ1-2; size: NA; D: NA; V: TRBV30; DNA: TGTGCCTGGGGCTTCAGCGGTAGGAACTATGGCTACACCTTC; CDR3: CAWGFSGRNYGYTF
J: TRBJ2-2; size: NA; D: TRBD2; V: TRBV11-2; DNA: TGTGCCAGCAGCGCTAGCGGGGTAAACACCGGGGAGCTGTTTTTT; CDR3: CASSASGVNTGELFF
J: TRBJ2-1; size: NA; D: TRBD2; V: TRBV9; DNA: TGTGCCAGCAGCGTAGACGATGGGGGGGACTACAATGAGCAGTTCTTC; CDR3: CASSVDDGGDYNEQFF
J: TRBJ2-1; size: NA; D: TRBD1; V: TRBV15; DNA: TGTGCCACCAGCAGAGCAGGGGGCTCCTACAATGAGCAGTTCTTC; CDR3: CATSRAGGSYNEQFF
J: TRBJ2-2; size: NA; D: NA; V: TRBV2; DNA: TGTGCCAGCAGCAGGGGTTTGGGGGAGCTGTTTTTT; CDR3: CASSRGLGELFF
J: TRBJ1-1; size: NA; D: NA; V: TRBV5-1; DNA: TGCGCCAGCAGGGGTGGAGGAGACACTGAAGCTTTCTTT; CDR3: CASRGGGDTEAFF
J: TRBJ2-3; size: NA; D: NA; V: TRBV11-3; DNA: TGTGCCAGCAGCTTAGGGGCAGCCACAGATACGCAGTATTTT; CDR3: CASSLGAATDTQYF
J: TRBJ1-1; size: NA; D: NA; V: TRBV2; DNA: TGTGCCAGCAGTGTAGTCAGGGCCCACACTGAAGCTTTCTTT; CDR3: CASSVVRAHTEAFF
J: TRBJ1-5; size: NA; D: NA; V: TRBV5-8; DNA: TGTGCCACAAAGTTAGACAGTCGGTTTCAGCCCCAGCATTTT; CDR3: CATKLDSRFQPQHF
J: TRBJ2-7; size: NA; D: NA; V: TRBV19; DNA: TGTGCCAGTAGTACCCCCCCCGGGATGAGCTTCGGCGAGCAGTACTTT; CDR3: CASSTPPGMSFGEQYF
J: TRBJ2-3; size: NA; D: NA; V: TRBV5-6; DNA: TGTGCCAGCAGCTTGGTCAGAAAAACAGATACGCAGTATTTT; CDR3: CASSLVRKTDTQYF
J: TRBJ2-7; size: NA; D: NA; V: TRBV5-1; DNA: TGCGCCAGCAGCTTGGACGGGGGGACATTATACGAGCAGTACTTC; CDR3: CASSLDGGTLYEQYF
J: TRBJ1-1; size: NA; D: TRBD1; V: TRBV5-1; DNA: TGCGCCAGCAGCTTGGAGCCAGGGGGTAACACTGAAGCTTTCTTT; CDR3: CASSLEPGGNTEAFF
J: TRBJ2-7; size: NA; D: TRBD1; V: TRBV12-3/TRBV12-4; DNA: TGTGCCAGCAGTACGGGACAGGGATACGAGCAGTACTTC; CDR3: CASSTGQGYEQYF
J: TRBJ1-2; size: NA; D: NA; V: TRBV5-1; DNA: TGCGCCAGCAGCCCTGGGACGGGCTATGGCTACACCTTC; CDR3: CASSPGTGYGYTF
J: TRBJ1-1; size: many; D: TRBD1; V: TRBV7-9; DNA: TGTGCCAGCAGCACAGGGGGCAGGAACACTGAAGCTTTCTTT; CDR3: CASSTGGRNTEAFF
J: TRBJ2-7; size: NA; D: TRBD2; V: TRBV18; DNA: TGTGCCAGCTCACCCACTAGCGGGGGGGCCGACGAGCAGTACTTC; CDR3: CASSPTSGGADEQYF
J: TRBJ1-3; size: NA; D: NA; V: TRBV9; DNA: TGTGCCAGCAGCCAGTTGGGAACTGGAAACACCATATATTTT; CDR3: CASSQLGTGNTIYF
J: TRBJ2-1; size: NA; D: TRBD2; V: TRBV19; DNA: TGTGCCAGTAGTATTGGGGTAGCGGGGGCAATTGGGGATGAGCAGTTCTTC; CDR3: CASSIGVAGAIGDEQFF
J: TRBJ2-7; size: NA; D: NA; V: TRBV18; DNA: TGTGCCAGCTCATCCCAGGAAGCCACTCTCTACGAGCAGTACTTC; CDR3: CASSSQEATLYEQYF
J: TRBJ1-1; size: NA; D: NA; V: TRBV10-1; DNA: TGCGCCAGCAGTGATGCGGGTGGTACTGAAGCTTTCTTT; CDR3: CASSDAGGTEAFF
J: TRBJ2-1; size: NA; D: TRBD2; V: TRBV7-2; DNA: TGTGCCAGCAGCCCAGGGACTAGCGTTTACAATGAGCAGTTCTTC; CDR3: CASSPGTSVYNEQFF
J: TRBJ1-2; size: NA; D: NA; V: TRBV19; DNA: TGTGCCAGTAGTATAGGAGGGAATGGCTACACCTTC; CDR3: CASSIGGNGYTF
J: TRBJ2-4; size: NA; D: NA; V: TRBV3-1/TRBV3-2; DNA: TGTGCCAGCAGCCAAGACAGGGCACTAGCCAAAAACATTCAGTACTTC; CDR3: CASSQDRALAKNIQYF
J: TRBJ2-7; size: NA; D: NA; V: TRBV30; DNA: TGTGCCTTGGGCAATTTCTACGAGCAGTACTTC; CDR3: CALGNFYEQYF
J: TRBJ2-2; size: NA; D: NA; V: TRBV6-5; DNA: TGTGCCAGCAGTTTAGTCCGACAGCTCACCGGGGAGCTGTTTTTT; CDR3: CASSLVRQLTGELFF
J: TRBJ1-2; size: NA; D: NA; V: TRBV2; DNA: TGTGCCAGTAAAGGGTTAGGCTATGGCTACACCTTC; CDR3: CASKGLGYGYTF
J: TRBJ2-5; size: once; D: NA; V: TRBV2; DNA: TGTGCCAGGGAGGACGGGGCGAAGACCCAGTACTTC; CDR3: CAREDGAKTQYF
J: TRBJ2-3; size: NA; D: TRBD1; V: TRBV7-2; DNA: TGTGCCAGCAGCTTAGGGACAGGGGGCAGCACAGATACGCAGTATTTT; CDR3: CASSLGTGGSTDTQYF
J: TRBJ2-1; size: NA; D: NA; V: TRBV7-8; DNA: TGTGCCAGCAGCTTAGCTGTGGGGGGGGCCTATGAGCAGTTCTTC; CDR3: CASSLAVGGAYEQFF
J: TRBJ2-2; size: once; D: NA; V: TRBV7-8; DNA: TGTGCCATTTTACAGGGAATCGGGGAGCTGTTTTTT; CDR3: CAILQGIGELFF
J: TRBJ2-7; size: NA; D: TRBD1; V: TRBV7-9; DNA: TGTGCCAGCAGCTTAGCACAGGGGAAGGAGCAGTACTTC; CDR3: CASSLAQGKEQYF
J: TRBJ1-6; size: NA; D: TRBD1; V: TRBV3-1/TRBV3-2; DNA: TGTGCCAGCAGCTGGGACAGGATAAGCTCCTATAATTCACCCCTCCACTTT; CDR3: CASSWDRISSYNSPLHF
J: TRBJ1-1; size: NA; D: NA; V: TRBV15; DNA: TGTGCCACCAGCAGAGATGGGGTACAGGTGAACACTGAAGCTTTCTTT; CDR3: CATSRDGVQVNTEAFF
J: TRBJ1-3; size: NA; D: NA; V: TRBV3-1/TRBV3-2; DNA: TGTGCCAGCAGCCAAGATCCCCCTAGCTCTGGAAACACCATATATTTT; CDR3: CASSQDPPSSGNTIYF
J: TRBJ1-1; size: once; D: NA; V: TRBV5-6; DNA: TGTGCCAGCAGCTTGGATGGGGGAGGGAACACTGAAGCTTTCTTT; CDR3: CASSLDGGGNTEAFF
J: TRBJ1-1; size: NA; D: NA; V: TRBV2; DNA: TGTGCCAGCAGTGAAGACAGAGGTGCGGACACTGAAGCTTTCTTT; CDR3: CASSEDRGADTEAFF
J: TRBJ1-3; size: few; D: NA; V: TRBV11-2; DNA: TGTGCCAGCAGCTCATTTAGGGGAAACACCATATATTTT; CDR3: CASSSFRGNTIYF
J: TRBJ2-5; size: NA; D: NA; V: TRBV11-2; DNA: TGTGCCAGCAGCTTTGGAGAGACCCAGTACTTC; CDR3: CASSFGETQYF
J: TRBJ2-3; size: NA; D: TRBD1; V: TRBV18; DNA: TGTGCCAGCTCACGCGAACAGGGGTGGTCCGATACGCAGTATTTT; CDR3: CASSREQGWSDTQYF
J: TRBJ2-3; size: NA; D: NA; V: TRBV10-3; DNA: TGTGCCATATCGTGGGGCCTAAATACAGATACGCAGTATTTT; CDR3: CAISWGLNTDTQYF
J: TRBJ2-1; size: NA; D: TRBD2; V: TRBV27; DNA: TGTGCCAGCAGTTTACCGGGGGGGGGTCCCAATGAGCAGTTCTTC; CDR3: CASSLPGGGPNEQFF
J: TRBJ2-5; size: NA; D: TRBD1; V: TRBV6-5; DNA: TGTGCCAGCAGCGTGACAGGGGAAGAGACCCAGTACTTC; CDR3: CASSVTGEETQYF